This T cell receptor (beta chain) was documented in a study of T cell responses to AZD1222 COVID-19 vaccine. Trimming cost V 0 bases and J 6 bases, with 8 bases left between them. The CDR3 runs 13 residues. Germline CDR1 and CDR2: MNHEY and SVGAGI. Using immunoSEQ multiplex PCR, the repertoire was profiled, and TCRdb retains in-frame clones only, with some absent. Among roughly 140,000 clones listed, almost 95% were seen once. Source: peripheral blood, taken 28 days after the second AZD1222 dose. The TCR sequence derives from an adult who received the AZD1222 COVID-19 vaccine. J is TRBJ1-1 and V is TRBV6-5; D call uncertain. Here the CDR3 DNA reads TGTGCCAGCAGTTACTCAATGAGCCCTGAAGCTTTCTTT. Its protein product is CASSYSMSPEAFF.